The 10 T cell receptor beta chains reported below all come from one sample, sequenced in a study of Graves' ophthalmopathy and Graves' hyperthyroidism. The authors amplified TCR beta CDR3 regions from RNA transcripts. An opening RT-PCR round employed HTBI primers and preceded a second-round multiplex PCR. TCRdb re-called the multiplex PCR reads with MiXCR, one entry per CDR3 protein. The table includes 150,000 to 200,000 distinct CDR3 sequences, approximately 38% detected once. What was sequenced was peripheral blood. These receptors all come from a woman in her thirties or forties with Graves' ophthalmopathy.

This clonotype has a count of ten or more. CDR3 protein: CASSQGTSLPTSYNEQFF. As DNA, the CDR3 is TGTGCCAGTAGCCAAGGGACTTCTCTCCCGACTTCCTACAATGAGCAGTTCTTC. V and J are TRBV19 and TRBJ2-1; perhaps TRBD2 as D (6 bases). V shed 6 bases and J shed 1 base, with 22 bases lying between them. This CDR3 contains 18 residues. CDR1 and CDR2 from the germline V gene are LNHDA and SQIVND (reference sequence).

This clonotype has a count of ten or more. The chain recombines TRBV24-1 with TRBJ1-2; D is undetermined. The CDR3 totals 15 residues. The germline gives CDR1 KGHDR, CDR2 SFDVKD. The V end was cut by 2 bases, the J end by 6 bases, with 15 bases between. The CDR3 region is CATSDSGRDLDGYTF. The CDR3 DNA reads as TGTGCCACCAGTGATTCGGGTCGGGATTTGGATGGCTACACCTTC.

V and J are TRBV6-2 or TRBV6-3 and TRBJ2-5; D remains unclear. Per the germline V gene, CDR1 is MNHEY and CDR2 is SVGEGT. This CDR3 is 13 amino acids long. Trimming shortened V by 2 bases and J by 5 bases, and 9 bases separated the two germline ends. As DNA, the CDR3 is TGTGCCAGCAGTTACGCCGGCGCTGAGACCCAGTACTTC. Its protein product is CASSYAGAETQYF.

This clonotype was observed a few times. This chain uses TRBV12-3 or TRBV12-4 with TRBJ2-5; 8 bases line up with TRBD1. J was trimmed by 4 bases and V by 5 bases; bases with no gene match: 9. The CDR3 spans 15 residues. The CDR3 loop reads CASSGNRGWGETQYF. The CDR3 nucleotides read TGTGCCAGCAGTGGAAACAGGGGGTGGGGAGAGACCCAGTACTTC.

In this sample, this clonotype turned up many times. The chain carries TRBV12-3 or TRBV12-4 and TRBJ1-2, with 9 bases identical to TRBD1. The V gene end was trimmed by 5 bases and the J gene end by 4 bases; junction bases not matched to a gene: 8. This CDR3 is 15 amino acids long. Here the CDR3 DNA reads TGTGCCAGCAGTAATACAGGGGGCGCCTCCTATGGCTACACCTTC. It is translated as CASSNTGGASYGYTF.

This clonotype came up a few times. The V and J genes are TRBV28 and TRBJ2-7, with 7 nucleotides matching TRBD2. CDR3 length: 15 residues. Germline V gene data show CDR1 as MDHEN and CDR2 as SYDVKM. J was trimmed by 3 bases and V by 3 bases; bases with no gene match: 8. CDR3 DNA: TGTGCCAGCAGTTTTGGGACTACTCGATACTACGAGCAGTACTTC. It yields the protein CASSFGTTRYYEQYF.

This clonotype appeared many times. CDR3 protein: CAWGRTGGGNEQYF. In nucleotides, the CDR3 is TGTGCCTGGGGCCGGACAGGGGGCGGAAACGAGCAGTACTTC. The chain links TRBV30 to TRBJ2-7, with 11 bases fitting TRBD1. CDR3 length equals 14 residues. Germline assignment: CDR1 GTSNPN and CDR2 SVGIG (reference sequence). Trimming took 5 bases from V and 5 from J; bases not matched to a gene: 8.

The chain joins TRBV19 to TRBJ2-2; TRBD1 agrees at 11 bases. Per the germline V gene, CDR1 is LNHDA and CDR2 is SQIVND (reference sequence). Losses at the gene ends were 5 bases for V and 7 bases for J; bases not matched to a gene: 6. The CDR3 runs 15 residues. The CDR3 sequence: CASSPRTGGGGELFF. The CDR3 DNA is TGTGCCAGTAGTCCCCGGACAGGGGGCGGCGGGGAGCTGTTTTTT.

This clonotype was picked up many times. The rearrangement uses TRBV5-1 and TRBJ1-1; D gene uncertain. Germline CDR1 SGHRS, CDR2 YFSETQ. This CDR3 comprises 14 residues. The V end lost 1 base, the J end lost 1 base, and 8 bases lay between the germline ends. The CDR3 region has the DNA TGCGCCAGCAGCTTGTATTCGAGGAACACTGAAGCTTTCTTT. Its protein product is CASSLYSRNTEAFF.

This clonotype has only a few counts. The gene calls are TRBV28 and TRBJ1-1, with D unclear. Germline CDR1 MDHEN, CDR2 SYDVKM. The V and J ends lost 5 bases and 3 bases respectively, with 10 bases between them. The CDR3 runs 13 residues. The CDR3 coding sequence is TGTGCCAGCAGTGAGGGTATGTACACTGAAGCTTTCTTT. Translation: CASSEGMYTEAFF.